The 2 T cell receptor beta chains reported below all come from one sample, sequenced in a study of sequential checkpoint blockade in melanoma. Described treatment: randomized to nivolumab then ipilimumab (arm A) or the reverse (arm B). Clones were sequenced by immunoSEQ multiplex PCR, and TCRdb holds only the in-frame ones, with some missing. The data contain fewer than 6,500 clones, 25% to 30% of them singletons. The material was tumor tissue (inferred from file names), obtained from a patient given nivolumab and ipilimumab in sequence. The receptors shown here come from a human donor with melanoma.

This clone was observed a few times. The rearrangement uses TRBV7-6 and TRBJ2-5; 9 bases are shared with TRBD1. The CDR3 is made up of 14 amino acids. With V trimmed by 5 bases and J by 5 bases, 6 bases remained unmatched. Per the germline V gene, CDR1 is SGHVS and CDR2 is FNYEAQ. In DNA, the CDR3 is TGTGCCAGCAGCCGGACAGGGGATTGGGAGACCCAGTACTTC. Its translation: CASSRTGDWETQYF.

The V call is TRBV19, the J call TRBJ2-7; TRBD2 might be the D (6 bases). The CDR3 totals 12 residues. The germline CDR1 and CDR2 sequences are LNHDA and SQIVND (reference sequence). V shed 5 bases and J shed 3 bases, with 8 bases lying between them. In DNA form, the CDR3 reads TGTGCCAGTAGTGGACTAAACTACGAGCAGTACTTC. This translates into CASSGLNYEQYF.